These T cell receptor beta chains were read from a single sample in a study of shared clonotypes between healthy human individuals. Libraries were prepared by immunoSEQ multiplex PCR; TCRdb keeps only in-frame clonotypes and omits some of them. The sample consists of roughly 490,000 clones, over 60% of them appearing once. The sample was PBMCs. The receptors shown here come from a woman in her 40s in good health. Some clones in this sample may be carry-over from other donors' samples. CDR3s include the opening cysteine and the closing phenylalanine or tryptophan. Fields, in order: V gene, J gene, CDR3 length, CDR3 protein.

>TRBV5-5|TRBJ2-7|15
CASSLYGTGSYEQYF
>TRBV30|TRBJ2-1|14
CACARSSVRNEQFF
>TRBV5-4|TRBJ2-5|12
CASSGVQETQYF
>TRBV7-3|TRBJ2-2|15
CASSMVAGLAGELFF
>TRBV6-1|TRBJ2-7|14
CASLRDYATYEQYF
>TRBV18|TRBJ2-7|14
CASSPTLAGEVQYF
>TRBV27|TRBJ2-5|16
CASSLRVRGPVETQYF
>TRBV4-2|TRBJ2-3|15
CASSQTSAGEDTQYF
>TRBV5-4|TRBJ2-2|17
CASSRTSGRLNTGELFF
>TRBV5-4|TRBJ1-4|13
CASSLEQGEKLFF
>TRBV29-1|TRBJ2-1|15
CSVHLSGSSYNEQFF
>TRBV27|TRBJ2-7|13
CASSWRGTYEQYF
>TRBV11-2|TRBJ2-5|13
CASNLEAGETQYF
>TRBV11-2|TRBJ2-5|14
CASSLDSLWETQYF
>TRBV7-9|TRBJ1-1|12
CASSFRPGEAFF
>TRBV18|TRBJ1-2|13
CASSHLSDRGYTF
>TRBV7-7|TRBJ2-2|16
CASSFAGTPNTGGLFF
>TRBV5-6|TRBJ1-2|14
CASSLGQGARGYTF
>TRBV30|TRBJ2-5|13
CAWSVAGGETQYF
>TRBV5-1|TRBJ2-3|11
CASSLLDTQYF
>TRBV7-3|TRBJ2-2|13
CASSPRATGELFF
>TRBV7-9|TRBJ1-4|14
CASSSGTGDEKLFF
>TRBV7-3|TRBJ2-1|14
CASSLTLGSGNQFF
>TRBV7-9|.|15
CASSSRGGEMYEQYF
>TRBV6-6|TRBJ2-5|15
CASSHRVRGQETQYF
>TRBV2|TRBJ2-2|17
CASSQFGQGAGTGELFF
>TRBV6-6|TRBJ1-2|15
CASSTRDRSLYGYTF
>TRBV27|TRBJ2-1|15
CASRWRTSGIYEQFF
>TRBV5-1|TRBJ2-5|14
CASSPGTLQETQYF
>TRBV28|TRBJ1-2|14
CASSPDSKYYGYTF
>TRBV30|TRBJ1-2|11
CAWNRDHGYTF
>TRBV7-2|TRBJ1-2|15
CASSPLVLGSYGYTF
>TRBV28|TRBJ2-5|16
CASRSGLAGHQETQYF
>TRBV19|TRBJ1-1|15
CASSIQGQGNTEAFF
>TRBV4-1|TRBJ2-2|14
CASSLERDTGELFF
>TRBV29-1|TRBJ2-3|13
CSVVVQGTDTQYF
>TRBV28|TRBJ1-4|13
CASSTQSREKLFF
>TRBV9|TRBJ2-5|14
CASSQGAVQETQYF
>TRBV15|TRBJ1-3|15
CATSRGQNSGNTIYF
>TRBV7-6|TRBJ2-7|19
CASSLAVRTGGLGSYEQYF
>TRBV28|TRBJ1-2|11
CASSNRGGYTF
>TRBV6-1|TRBJ2-4|13
CASSDRGGNIQYF
>TRBV9|TRBJ2-7|15
CASSVGLADSYEQYF
>TRBV4-2|TRBJ2-2|16
CASSRSSGRYTGELFF